One sample yielded the 21 T cell receptor beta chains listed below, sequenced in a study of spatial heterogeneity in lung cancer. As for time point: sample taken at primary tumor resection. TCRdb passed the 5' RACE reads through MiXCR, listing each CDR3 protein once. The sample has roughly 79,000 distinct CDR3 sequences; 8% are singletons. The source material was PBMCs, sampled at surgery. Receptors were obtained from a male donor with early-stage non-small cell lung cancer.

This clonotype has a count of ten or more. CDR3 DNA: TGTGCCATCAGTGAGTCCCTCGGACAGCCTACGGCTTTCTTT. Translation: CAISESLGQPTAFF. The chain is built from TRBV10-3 and TRBJ1-1; TRBD1 might be the D (6 bases). CDR1 and CDR2 (germline): ENHRY, SYGVKD. The CDR3 loop spans 14 amino acids. V dropped 0 bases and J dropped 11 bases, with 16 bases sitting between them.

The V gene is TRBV14, the J gene TRBJ2-4; D possibly corresponds to TRBD2 (5 bases). CDR1 is SGHDN and CDR2 is FVKESK in the germline V gene. This CDR3 contains 19 residues. Deletions cut 1 base from V and 0 bases from J, with 19 bases between. CDR3 sequence (DNA): TGTGCCAGCAGCCAAGTCATCGGTCATTCGGGAATAGCCAAAAACATTCAGTACTTC. The encoded protein is CASSQVIGHSGIAKNIQYF.

The sample holds a few counts of this clonotype. V and J are TRBV7-6 and TRBJ2-2; no definite D call. V was pared by 2 bases and J by 9 bases, with 10 bases between. The CDR3 consists of 13 residues. Germline-derived CDR1 and CDR2 are SGHVS and FNYEAQ. CDR3 DNA sequence: TGTGCCAGCAGCTTAACTAAGGGCTGGGAGCTGTTTTTT. As protein: CASSLTKGWELFF.

In its sample, this clonotype was seen many times. V is TRBV27 and J is TRBJ1-2; D is uncertain. The CDR3 consists of 12 residues. Germline CDR1 is MNHEY and CDR2 is SMNVEV (reference sequence). V was pared by 7 bases and J by 8 bases, with 14 bases between. Here the CDR3 DNA reads TGTGCCAGCAAACTCTCAGAAACGGGCTACACCTTC. Its translation is CASKLSETGYTF.

This clonotype occurred many times. The chain recombines TRBV19 with TRBJ1-1; D is unresolved. V lost 3 bases and J 4 bases, leaving 9 bases between the germline ends. The CDR3 is 13 residues long. Looked up from germline, CDR1 is LNHDA and CDR2 is SQIVND (reference sequence). The CDR3 sequence is CASSIQRSTEAFF. CDR3 nucleotides: TGTGCCAGTAGTATTCAGCGGAGCACTGAAGCTTTCTTT.

Concerning this clonotype: Possible read error: a much larger clone is one base away. The chain carries TRBV6-2 or TRBV6-3 and TRBJ1-1, with D possibly being TRBD1 (5 bases). The CDR3 runs 12 residues. V was clipped by 8 bases and J by 4 bases, with 11 bases between them. Germline lookup yields CDR1 MNHEY and CDR2 SVGEGT. The CDR3 DNA follows: TGTGCCAGCCAACAGGTAATCACTGAAGCTTTCTTT. It translates to CASQQVITEAFF.

The sample holds many counts of this clonotype. The V and J genes are TRBV7-3 and TRBJ2-2; TRBD2 matches at 8 bases. The V and J ends lost 5 bases and 4 bases, in that order; junction bases with no gene match: 12. Germline lookup yields CDR1 SGHTA and CDR2 FQGTGA. The CDR3 totals 17 residues. For the CDR3, the DNA is TGTGCCAGCAGCCCGGCCGGAGTAGCGGGACTCACCGGGGAGCTGTTTTTT. Translating gives CASSPAGVAGLTGELFF. Using reference TRBV7-3 and TRBJ2-2 for the parts outside the CDR3, the full variable domain is GAGVSQTPSNKVTEKGKYVELRCDPISGHTALYWYRQSLGQGPEFLIYFQGTGAADDSGLPNDRFFAVRPEGSVSTLKIQRTERGDSAVYLCASSPAGVAGLTGELFFGEGSRLTVL.

Turning to this clonotype: One end of the junction does not line up with germline, which may come from a read error. The rearrangement uses TRBV6-6 and TRBJ1-3, with D tentatively TRBD1 (6 bases). This CDR3 contains 16 residues. In germline, CDR1 is MNHNY, CDR2 SVGAGI (reference sequence). The CDR3 loop is CASSILQGDSGTTIYF. CDR3 coding DNA: TGTGCCAGCAGTATCTTACAGGGAGACTCTGGAACCACCATATATTTT.

This clonotype was observed a few times. The V gene is TRBV6-6, the J gene TRBJ1-4, with TRBD1 matching over 8 bases. Unmatched junction bases numbered 9, after V lost 7 bases and J lost 8 bases. The CDR3 runs 14 residues. Germline V gives CDR1 MNHNY, CDR2 SVGAGI (reference sequence). This CDR3 is CASTSGTGSEKLFF. Here the CDR3 DNA reads TGTGCCAGCACCTCCGGGACAGGTAGCGAAAAACTGTTTTTT.

This clonotype has a count of ten or more. The chain carries TRBV20-1 and TRBJ2-3; TRBD2 is a possible D gene (5 bases). From germline, CDR1 is DFQATT and CDR2 SNEGSKA (reference sequence). The CDR3 runs 15 residues. Trimming removed 3 bases from V and 1 base from J, with 14 bases in between. The CDR3 is CSARLSGSGTDTQYF. The CDR3 region has the DNA TGCAGTGCTAGGCTCTCGGGATCGGGCACAGATACGCAGTATTTT.

In its sample, this clonotype was seen many times. The chain carries TRBV19 and TRBJ2-2; D is undetermined. Germline V gene sequence: CDR1 LNHDA, CDR2 SQIVND (reference sequence). Trimming stripped 2 bases from V and 4 bases from J, with 17 bases between. This CDR3 region has 17 residues. The CDR3 DNA is TGTGCCAGTAGTATATCATATCTTACCGTAGGCACCGGGGAGCTGTTTTTT. It specifies CASSISYLTVGTGELFF.

This clonotype was recorded many times. Here the CDR3 reads CASSAGTGDGKNQPQHF. The CDR3 region has the DNA TGTGCCAGCAGTGCCGGGACAGGGGACGGGAAAAATCAGCCCCAGCATTTT. The chain combines TRBV21-1 with TRBJ1-5; TRBD1, the D gene given by the table, was not confirmed from the DNA. TRBV21-1 is classified as a pseudogene. The CDR3 consists of 17 residues.

This clonotype was found many times. The V gene is TRBV5-1, the J gene TRBJ2-7, with D unclear. The germline V gene encodes CDR1 SGHRS and CDR2 YFSETQ. Trimming pared 1 base from V and 7 bases from J, leaving 9 bases between. The CDR3 runs to 12 residues. Here the CDR3 reads CASSLTLTEQYF. DNA for the CDR3: TGCGCCAGCAGCTTGACACTTACGGAGCAGTACTTC.

This clonotype was observed at least ten times. DNA for the CDR3: TGCAGCCCATTCGCGGGGGGCGGCCATGAGCAGTTCTTC. It yields the protein CSPFAGGGHEQFF. The chain couples TRBV20-1 to TRBJ2-1; TRBD2 matches at 8 bases. Germline CDR1 and CDR2: DFQATT and SNEGSKA (reference sequence). The CDR3 runs 13 residues.

The sample holds many counts of this clonotype. The J gene is TRBJ1-3, the V gene TRBV7-8, with TRBD1 matching over 10 bases. This CDR3 contains 15 residues. The germline gives CDR1 SGHVS, CDR2 FQNEAQ. J was trimmed by 6 bases and V by 4 bases; bases with no gene match: 6. This CDR3 reads CASSSRDRGINTIYF. Here the CDR3 DNA reads TGTGCCAGCAGCTCCCGGGACAGGGGAATAAACACCATATATTTT.

This clonotype has just a few counts. V usage is TRBV18 and J usage is TRBJ2-1; no clear D gene. The germline V and J ends were trimmed by 1 base and 5 bases, with 12 bases remaining between them. In germline, CDR1 is KGHSH, CDR2 LQKENI. The CDR3 totals 15 residues. CDR3: CASSPRQVSHNEQFF. The CDR3 DNA follows: TGTGCCAGCTCACCACGGCAGGTTAGTCACAATGAGCAGTTCTTC.

This chain connects TRBV12-3 or TRBV12-4 to TRBJ1-1; D call uncertain. This CDR3 spans 11 amino acids. Trimming stripped 6 bases from V and 6 bases from J, with 8 bases between. This CDR3 reads CASRNMAEAFF. The CDR3 DNA sequence: TGTGCCAGCAGAAACATGGCTGAAGCTTTCTTT.

This clonotype occurred many times. The chain joins TRBV28 to TRBJ2-4; 7 bases line up with TRBD2. J was trimmed by 5 bases and V by 10 bases; bases with no gene match: 17. The germline V gene has CDR1 MDHEN and CDR2 SYDVKM. The CDR3 covers 16 residues. The CDR3 loop reads CATTWGRGRGENIQYF. Here the CDR3 DNA reads TGTGCCACCACTTGGGGACGCGGGAGAGGGGAAAACATTCAGTACTTC.

The gene calls are TRBV19 and TRBJ2-1, with TRBD2 as a possible D gene (6 bases). The CDR3 length is 13 residues. Germline-derived CDR1 and CDR2 are LNHDA and SQIVND (reference sequence). Trimming stripped 8 bases from V and 10 bases from J, with 18 bases between. CDR3 residues: CASSRDLEFEQFF. CDR3 bases: TGTGCCAGTTCAAGGGACTTGGAATTCGAGCAGTTCTTC.

This clonotype was picked up many times. The gene calls are TRBV7-2 and TRBJ2-7; D possibly matches TRBD1 or TRBD2 (5 bases each). Germline V CDR1 and CDR2: SGHTA, FQGNSA. The V and J ends lost 5 bases and 4 bases respectively, with 15 bases between them. The CDR3 is 14 amino acids. The CDR3 DNA sequence: TGTGCCAGCAGCCCCGGGACCGCTGAGTACGAGCAGTACTTC. Translation gives CASSPGTAEYEQYF. The full variable domain, in which reference TRBV7-2 and TRBJ2-7 provide the parts outside the CDR3, is GAGVSQSPSNKVTEKGKDVELRCDPISGHTALYWYRQSLGQGLEFLIYFQGNSAPDKSGLPSDRFSAERTGGSVSTLTIQRTQQEDSAVYLCASSPGTAEYEQYFGPGTRLTVT.

This clonotype was observed many times. The chain carries TRBV7-9 and TRBJ2-3; D is unresolved. Germline V lookup: CDR1 SEHNR, CDR2 FQNEAQ (reference sequence). The CDR3 length is 14 residues. The V gene lost 2 bases and the J gene lost 3 bases, with 9 bases spanning the gap. The CDR3: CASSLPSGTDTQYF. The CDR3 nucleotides are TGTGCCAGCAGCTTACCGTCAGGAACAGATACGCAGTATTTT.